The clone carrying this T cell receptor beta chain has only a few counts. No antigen is known for it. The data stem from a study of CD8 T cells in ankylosing spondylitis. The study, taken as a whole, reports: Blood from ankylosing spondylitis patients appeared to carry a characteristic eight-variant TCR beta motif. Significant enrichment of disease-linked clones was reported in matched ankylosing spondylitis synovial fluid.

Construction of TCR beta libraries was performed using quantitative 5'-RACE with molecular barcodes. TCRdb itself ran the 5' RACE reads through MiXCR, one entry per CDR3 protein. Here the sample spans a few hundred thousand distinct CDR3 sequences, roughly 15% being singletons. The CDR3 runs 15 residues. Trimming cost V 4 bases and J 2 bases; bases outside gene matches: 3. Sequencing input: blood, either unsorted or a sorted T cell fraction (not recorded which). The receptor was derived from a male donor with ankylosing spondylitis. This sequence joins TRBV12-3 or TRBV12-4 and TRBJ2-7; 12 nucleotides match TRBD1. In DNA, the CDR3 is TGTGCCAGCAGTTCCGGGACAGGGGGCACCTACGAGCAGTACTTC. Translating gives CASSSGTGGTYEQYF.